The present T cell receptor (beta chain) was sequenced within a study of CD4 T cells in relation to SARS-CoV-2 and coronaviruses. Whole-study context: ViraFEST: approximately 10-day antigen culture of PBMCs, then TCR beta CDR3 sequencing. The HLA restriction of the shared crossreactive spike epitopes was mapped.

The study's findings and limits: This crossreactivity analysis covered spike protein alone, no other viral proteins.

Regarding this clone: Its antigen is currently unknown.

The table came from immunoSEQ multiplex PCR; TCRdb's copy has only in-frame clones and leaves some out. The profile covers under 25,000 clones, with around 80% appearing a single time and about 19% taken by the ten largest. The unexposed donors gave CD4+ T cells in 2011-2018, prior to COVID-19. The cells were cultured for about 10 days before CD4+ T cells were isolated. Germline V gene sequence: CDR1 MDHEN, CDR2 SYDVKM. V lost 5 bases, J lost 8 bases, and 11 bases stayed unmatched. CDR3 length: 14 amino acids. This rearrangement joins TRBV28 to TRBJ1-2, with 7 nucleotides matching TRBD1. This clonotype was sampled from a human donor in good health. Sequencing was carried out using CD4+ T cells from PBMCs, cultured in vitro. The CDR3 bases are TGTGCCAGCAGTCCAACAGGGGTCGTGGGAGGCTACACCTTC. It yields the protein CASSPTGVVGGYTF.